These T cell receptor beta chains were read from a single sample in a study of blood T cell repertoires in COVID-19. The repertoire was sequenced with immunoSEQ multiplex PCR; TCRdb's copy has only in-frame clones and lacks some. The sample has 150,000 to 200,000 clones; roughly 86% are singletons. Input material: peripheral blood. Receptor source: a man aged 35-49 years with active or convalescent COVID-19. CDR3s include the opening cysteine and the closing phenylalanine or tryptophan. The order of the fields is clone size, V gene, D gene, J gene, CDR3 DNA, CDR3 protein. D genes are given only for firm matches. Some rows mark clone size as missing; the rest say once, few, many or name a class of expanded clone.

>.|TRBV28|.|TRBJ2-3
TGTGCCAGCAGTCCCCGGGTAGCCCCAGATACGCAGTATTTT
CASSPRVAPDTQYF
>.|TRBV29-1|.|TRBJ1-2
TGCAGCGTTCTCAGGAATGGCTACACCTTC
CSVLRNGYTF
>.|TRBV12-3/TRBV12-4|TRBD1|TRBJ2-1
TGTGCCAGCAGTCCCGGACAGGCCAATGAGCAGTTCTTC
CASSPGQANEQFF
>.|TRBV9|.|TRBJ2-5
TGTGCCAGCAGCGTACGGTCAGGGATTCAAGAGACCCAGTACTTC
CASSVRSGIQETQYF
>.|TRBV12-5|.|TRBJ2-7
TGTGCTAGTGGCGAGGACAGACTCTCCTACGAGCAGTACTTC
CASGEDRLSYEQYF
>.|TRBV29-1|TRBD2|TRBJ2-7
TGCAGCGTTCTCGCTAGCGGGGGGAACTACGAGCAGTACTTC
CSVLASGGNYEQYF
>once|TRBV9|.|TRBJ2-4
TGTGCCAGCAGCGTAGGAAGCTTAGCCAAAAACATTCAGTACTTC
CASSVGSLAKNIQYF
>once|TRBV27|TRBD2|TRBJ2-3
TGTGCCAGCAGTTTCGGAGGCGGAGGGCGGGGGGGCCAGCGCACAGATACGCAGTATTTT
CASSFGGGGRGGQRTDTQYF
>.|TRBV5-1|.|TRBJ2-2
TGCGCCAGCAGTATGGCTAGCCCCGGGGAGCTGTTTTTT
CASSMASPGELFF
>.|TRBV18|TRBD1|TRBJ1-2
TGTGCCAGCTCACCCGGACAGGTTGGTGGCTACACCTTC
CASSPGQVGGYTF
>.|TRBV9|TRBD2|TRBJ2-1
TGTGCCAGCAGCGAGGGGGGACTAGGGGCCTACAATGAGCAGTTCTTC
CASSEGGLGAYNEQFF
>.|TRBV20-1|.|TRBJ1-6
TGCAGTGCTAACAGGGTCCCACCCCTCCACTTT
CSANRVPPLHF
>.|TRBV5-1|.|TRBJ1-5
TGCGCCAGCAGGCAAGACAGCTATCAGCCCCAGCATTTT
CASRQDSYQPQHF
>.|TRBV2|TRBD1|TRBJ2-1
TGTGCCAGCATACCGGGACAGGGGGTTGAGGAGCAGTTCTTC
CASIPGQGVEEQFF
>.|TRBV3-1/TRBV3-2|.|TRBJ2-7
TGTGCCAGCACTTCTGGCGGGGAAGTTGGGCAGTACTTC
CASTSGGEVGQYF
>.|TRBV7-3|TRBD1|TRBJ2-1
TGTGCCAGCAGCTTAGGGACAGGGATGATTGAGCAGTTCTTC
CASSLGTGMIEQFF
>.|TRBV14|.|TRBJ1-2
TGTGCCAGCAGCCAAGGTAGACAGGACCGATATGGCTACACCTTC
CASSQGRQDRYGYTF
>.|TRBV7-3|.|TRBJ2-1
TGTGCCAGCAGGGAACCCGGGAATGAGCAGTTCTTC
CASREPGNEQFF
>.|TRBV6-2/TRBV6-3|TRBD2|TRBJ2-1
TGTGCCAGCAGTTACTTGGGACTAGACAATGAGCAGTTCTTC
CASSYLGLDNEQFF